This entry features one T cell receptor (beta chain) sequence. The cohort comprised adults aged roughly 18 to 95 years residing in approximately 25 US areas. The study counted Cohort 3 donors as recovered given two negative PCRs, clearance, or symptom resolution. The ends lost 3 bases at V and 3 bases at J; junction bases unmatched: 6. This CDR3 comprises 15 residues. The germline V gene has CDR1 MNHEY and CDR2 SVGAGI. The data stem from a study of blood T cell repertoires in COVID-19. The wider study: PBMCs, B-cell-depleted T cells, or T cells provided the cDNA or gDNA that made up the material.

As handled by the study authors: Reference gene primer amplification in the assay estimated nucleated cell counts. Some clones are missing from TCRdb's copy, which holds only in-frame ones; the method was immunoSEQ multiplex PCR. V and J calls and clone size are given by that table; D and trimming were obtained from the DNA. This repertoire shows about 200,000 clones, 75% to 90% found once; its top ten account for 1.2%. The sample taken for sequencing was PBMCs or T cells enriched from blood (not recorded which). The chain uses TRBV6-5 and TRBJ2-7; TRBD1 matches 9 bases. This sequence originates from a man younger than 45 who had recovered from COVID-19. CDR3 sequence reads: CASSYTGTGYYEQYF. In nucleotides, the CDR3 is TGTGCCAGCAGTTATACAGGGACAGGGTACTACGAGCAGTACTTC.